This T cell receptor beta chain was documented in a study of Graves' ophthalmopathy and Graves' hyperthyroidism. Study-level points and caveats: A model built from 13 signatures distinguished ophthalmopathy from stable hyperthyroidism with approximately 90% sensitivity and 81.08% specificity. Detection in blood was also observed for most expanded thyroid clonotypes above 0.001 frequency.

The PBMCs had their origin in less than 13 ml of fresh peripheral blood. For repertoire sequencing, the TCR beta CDR3 regions were amplified from RNA transcripts. Second-round multiplex PCR came after first-round RT-PCR with HTBI primers. TCRdb reprocessed the multiplex PCR reads via MiXCR and lists one record per CDR3 protein. The sample yields about 740,000 distinct CDR3 sequences, roughly 40% seen once. V was trimmed by 7 bases and J by 1 base, leaving 10 bases between them. This CDR3 comprises 13 residues. Germline CDR1 and CDR2: DFQATT and SNEGSKA (reference sequence). As for this clonotype: The antigen remains unidentified.

The receptor comes from an adult man with Graves' ophthalmopathy. Material: peripheral blood. J is TRBJ1-4 and V is TRBV20-1; no definite D call. The CDR3 sequence is CSVPQGTNEKLFF. The CDR3, as DNA: TGCAGTGTCCCGCAAGGAACTAATGAAAAACTGTTTTTT.